In this sample, the clone carrying this T cell receptor (beta chain) turned up once. Trimming pared 3 bases from V and 0 bases from J, leaving 9 bases between. Germline-derived CDR1 and CDR2 are SNHLY and FYNNEI. This CDR3 is built from 14 residues. The study recruited people aged about 18 to 90 years across about 25 US areas. Participant-given clinical history determined each cohort assignment. A PCR-confirmed or clinician-diagnosed COVID-19 case had contacted exposed participants within 2 weeks of entry. The data are from a study of blood T cell repertoires in COVID-19. Study in general: From the United States, Italy and Spain came samples of acute and convalescent COVID-19.

TCRdb's table, derived via immunoSEQ multiplex PCR, lists solely in-frame clones and lacks some. The data contain 250,000 to 300,000 clones, under 90% of them seen just once; the ten biggest clones take up roughly 2.9%. The specimen sequenced was PBMCs or T cells enriched from blood (not recorded which). This TCR derives from a woman between 50 and 59 years old who had been exposed to COVID-19. V and J are TRBV2 and TRBJ2-7; tentative D call: TRBD2 (6 bases). CDR3 in DNA: TGTGCCAGCAGTGAGGCGGGACCCTCCTACGAGCAGTACTTC. The encoded protein is CASSEAGPSYEQYF.